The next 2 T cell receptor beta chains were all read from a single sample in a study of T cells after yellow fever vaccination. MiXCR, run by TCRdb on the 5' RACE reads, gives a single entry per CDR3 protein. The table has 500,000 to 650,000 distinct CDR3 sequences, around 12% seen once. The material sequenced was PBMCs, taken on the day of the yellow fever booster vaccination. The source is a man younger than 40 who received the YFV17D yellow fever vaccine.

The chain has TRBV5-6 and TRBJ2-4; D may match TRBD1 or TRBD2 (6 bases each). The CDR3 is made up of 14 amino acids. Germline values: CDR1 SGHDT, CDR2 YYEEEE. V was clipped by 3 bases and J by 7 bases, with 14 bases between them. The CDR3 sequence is CASSSSKGGNIQYF. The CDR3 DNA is TGTGCCAGCAGCTCGTCGAAAGGGGGGAACATTCAGTACTTC. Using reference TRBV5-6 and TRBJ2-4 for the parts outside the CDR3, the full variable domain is DAGVTQSPTHLIKTRGQQVTLRCSPKSGHDTVSWYQQALGQGPQFIFQYYEEEERQRGNFPDRFSGHQFPNYSSELNVNALLLGDSALYLCASSSSKGGNIQYFGAGTRLSVL.

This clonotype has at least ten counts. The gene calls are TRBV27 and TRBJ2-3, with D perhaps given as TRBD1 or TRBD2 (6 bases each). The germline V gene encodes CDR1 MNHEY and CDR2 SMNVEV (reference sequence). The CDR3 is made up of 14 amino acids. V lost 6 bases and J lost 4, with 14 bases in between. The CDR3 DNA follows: TGTGCCAGCAGACGAAAAGGGGGGTCAGATACGCAGTATTTT. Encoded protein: CASRRKGGSDTQYF.